This TCR beta chain was identified during a study of OX40 agonist ivuxolimab in advanced cancers. Study summary: Patient treatment consisted of intravenous ivuxolimab administration every 2 weeks at 0.01 to 10 mg/kg. Study-wide results and limits: CD8+ T cells were the subset that, on average, had more expanded clones than CD4+. At 0.1 to 3.0 mg/kg, clonal expansion of CD4+ and CD8+ blood T cells had occurred by week 6.

With respect to this clone: The antigen remains undetermined.

Method: immunoSEQ multiplex PCR; TCRdb's copy keeps in-frame clones and lacks some. The sample lists some 72,000 clones; under 90% were seen once. This CDR3 has 17 residues. Trimming removed 2 bases from V and 2 bases from J; junction bases left unmatched: 8. In germline, CDR1 is SGHVS, CDR2 FNYEAQ. The clonotype originates from an adult with an advanced solid tumor such as melanoma, head and neck, liver or kidney cancer. This material consisted of CD4+ or CD8+ T cells sorted from blood, taken in a trial of the OX40 agonist ivuxolimab. The gene calls are TRBV7-6 and TRBJ2-3; 9 bases map to TRBD2. The CDR3: CASSLKSPGLATDTQYF. In DNA, the CDR3 is TGTGCCAGCAGCTTAAAGTCCCCGGGACTAGCCACAGATACGCAGTATTTT.